A selection of T cell receptor beta chains follows, all from one sample in a study of blood T cell repertoires in COVID-19. The method was immunoSEQ multiplex PCR; TCRdb's version includes in-frame clones alone and lacks a portion of them. Here the sample spans about 13,000 clones, approximately 90% being singletons. The sample comprised peripheral blood. The receptors were sampled from a human donor in a cohort sampled during active COVID-19. CDR3s include the opening cysteine and the closing phenylalanine or tryptophan. D genes are given only for firm matches. Not every row has a clone size; where given, it reads once, few, many or a size class.

D gene: TRBD2
clone size: -
J gene: TRBJ2-3
V gene: TRBV20-1
CDR3 protein: CSASSGGIDTQYF
CDR3 DNA: TGCAGTGCTAGTAGCGGGGGGATAGATACGCAGTATTTT

D gene: TRBD2
clone size: -
J gene: TRBJ2-2
V gene: TRBV28
CDR3 protein: CASSGGGANTGELFF
CDR3 DNA: TGTGCCAGCAGTGGCGGGGGAGCCAACACCGGGGAGCTGTTTTTT

D gene: -
clone size: once
J gene: TRBJ1-2
V gene: TRBV7-9
CDR3 protein: CASTTGGAFNYGYTF
CDR3 DNA: TGTGCCAGCACCACTGGGGGGGCCTTTAACTATGGCTACACCTTC

D gene: -
clone size: -
J gene: TRBJ2-7
V gene: TRBV21-1
CDR3 protein: CASSTSPRDRGNYEQYF
CDR3 DNA: TGTGCCAGCAGCACCTCGCCCCGGGACAGGGGCAACTACGAGCAGTACTTC

D gene: TRBD1
clone size: -
J gene: TRBJ2-7
V gene: TRBV19
CDR3 protein: CASSTRDSTYEQYF
CDR3 DNA: TGTGCCAGTAGTACTCGGGACAGTACCTACGAGCAGTACTTC

D gene: -
clone size: -
J gene: TRBJ2-1
V gene: TRBV3-1/TRBV3-2
CDR3 protein: CASSQEAVRVSQFF
CDR3 DNA: TGTGCCAGCAGCCAAGAGGCTGTCAGGGTGTCGCAGTTCTTC

D gene: -
clone size: -
J gene: TRBJ2-1
V gene: TRBV29-1
CDR3 protein: CSVVDYQTYNEQFF
CDR3 DNA: TGCAGCGTGGTGGACTACCAGACCTACAATGAGCAGTTCTTC

D gene: -
clone size: -
J gene: TRBJ1-5
V gene: TRBV18
CDR3 protein: CASSLLAGFRIDGNQPQHF
CDR3 DNA: TGTGCCAGCTCACTCCTCGCGGGGTTCCGAATCGATGGCAATCAGCCCCAGCATTTT

D gene: TRBD1
clone size: -
J gene: TRBJ1-3
V gene: TRBV10-2
CDR3 protein: CASSESKGQGRSGNTIYF
CDR3 DNA: TGCGCCAGCAGTGAGTCGAAGGGACAGGGAAGGTCTGGAAACACCATATATTTT

D gene: -
clone size: -
J gene: TRBJ2-5
V gene: TRBV6-4
CDR3 protein: CASSDNDRARPLTGTEETQYF
CDR3 DNA: TGTGCCAGCAGTGACAACGATCGCGCCCGCCCACTAACAGGGACGGAAGAGACCCAGTACTTC

D gene: TRBD2
clone size: -
J gene: TRBJ2-1
V gene: TRBV7-2
CDR3 protein: CASSLVQAGAFYNEQFF
CDR3 DNA: TGTGCCAGCAGCTTAGTTCAAGCGGGGGCCTTCTACAATGAGCAGTTCTTC

D gene: TRBD2
clone size: -
J gene: TRBJ2-1
V gene: TRBV5-4
CDR3 protein: CASSATGTSGSRDEQFF
CDR3 DNA: TGTGCCAGCAGCGCGACCGGGACTAGCGGGAGTAGGGATGAGCAGTTCTTC